The rows below give T cell receptor beta chains drawn from one sample of a study of OX40 agonist ivuxolimab in advanced cancers. Sequencing was performed with immunoSEQ multiplex PCR; in TCRdb, only in-frame clones are kept and a portion is missing. This repertoire shows some 100,000 clones, around 89% found once; its top ten account for approximately 0.15%. The sequences come from CD4+ or CD8+ T cells sorted from blood, collected in a trial of the OX40 agonist ivuxolimab. The receptors shown here come from an adult with an advanced solid tumor such as melanoma, head and neck, liver or kidney cancer. Each CDR3 is given with its conserved first and last residue. The D gene is left open where the match is weak.

TRBV19	TRBD2	TRBJ2-1	CASSFLAGANYNEQFF
TRBV30	TRBD1	TRBJ1-3	CAWSRTGTRNTIYF
TRBV5-1	-	TRBJ2-3	CASSLVQLTDTQYF
TRBV11-3	-	TRBJ1-6	CASSRGGVGSPLHF
TRBV21-1	-	TRBJ2-7	CASSKSSISYEQYF
TRBV4-1	TRBD1	TRBJ2-7	CASSIQGAPYGEQYF
TRBV7-3	-	TRBJ2-3	CASSPGGPGTDTQYF
TRBV5-1	-	TRBJ2-3	CASSLAVRGGRTDTQYF
TRBV30	-	TRBJ2-2	CAWTFNYNTGELFF
TRBV6-5	-	TRBJ1-5	CASSYSSHIGGQPQHF
TRBV11-2	TRBD2	TRBJ2-1	CASSPPGLAGNEQFF
TRBV19	TRBD1	TRBJ2-7	CASSKTGGQREQYF
TRBV19	-	TRBJ1-1	CASSPGGTNTPTGFF
TRBV4-2	-	TRBJ2-6	CASSHVYSGANVLTF
TRBV7-9	TRBD1	TRBJ2-7	CASSLGQKLSYEQYF
TRBV5-1	-	TRBJ1-4	CASRARGELDEKLFF